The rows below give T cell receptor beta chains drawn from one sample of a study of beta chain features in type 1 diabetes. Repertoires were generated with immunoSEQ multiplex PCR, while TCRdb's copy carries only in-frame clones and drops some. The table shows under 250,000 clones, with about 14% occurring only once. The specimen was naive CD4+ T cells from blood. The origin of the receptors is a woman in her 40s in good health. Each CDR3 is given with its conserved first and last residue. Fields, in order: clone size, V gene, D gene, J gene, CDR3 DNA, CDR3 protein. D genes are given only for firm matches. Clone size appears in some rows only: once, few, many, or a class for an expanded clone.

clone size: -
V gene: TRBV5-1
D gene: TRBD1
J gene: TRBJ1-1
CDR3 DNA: TGCGCCAGCAGCTCCTTGGGACAGGAAAACATGAACACTGAAGCTTTCTTT
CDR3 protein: CASSSLGQENMNTEAFF

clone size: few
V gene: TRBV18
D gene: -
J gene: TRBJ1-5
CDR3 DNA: TGTGCCAGCTCACTCAAACAGGGAGATCAGCCCCAGCATTTT
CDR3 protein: CASSLKQGDQPQHF

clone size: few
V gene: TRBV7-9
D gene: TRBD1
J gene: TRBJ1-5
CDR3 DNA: TGTGCCAGCAGCGCGGGACAGGGGGCGAGGCAGCCCCAGCATTTT
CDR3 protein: CASSAGQGARQPQHF

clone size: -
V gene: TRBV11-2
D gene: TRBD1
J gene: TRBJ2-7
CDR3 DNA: TGTGCCAGCAGCTCCTTGGACAGGGGCACACCCTACGAGCAGTACTTC
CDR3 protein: CASSSLDRGTPYEQYF

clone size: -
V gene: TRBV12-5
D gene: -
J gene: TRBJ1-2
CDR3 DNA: TGTGCTAGTGGTTTGGTATCTACCTATGGCTACACCTTC
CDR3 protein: CASGLVSTYGYTF

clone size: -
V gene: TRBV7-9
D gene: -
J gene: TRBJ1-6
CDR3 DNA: TGTGCCATTCGACCCCCCGCGCAGGGGCTAGGGCCGAATTCACCCCTCCACTTT
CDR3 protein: CAIRPPAQGLGPNSPLHF

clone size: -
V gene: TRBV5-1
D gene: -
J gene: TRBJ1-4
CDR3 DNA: TGCGCCAGCGGAAGGGGCACGGAAGCTAATGAAAAACTGTTTTTT
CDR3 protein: CASGRGTEANEKLFF

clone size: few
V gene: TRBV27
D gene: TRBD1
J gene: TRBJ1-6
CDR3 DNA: TGTGCCAGCAGTCCACGACAGGGAAGATTTTGGTCACCCCTCCACTTT
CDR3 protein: CASSPRQGRFWSPLHF

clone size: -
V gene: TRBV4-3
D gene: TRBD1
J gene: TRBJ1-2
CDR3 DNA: TGCGCCAGCAGCCACGTAAGGACAGGGCCGCACTATGGCTACACCTTC
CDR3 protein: CASSHVRTGPHYGYTF

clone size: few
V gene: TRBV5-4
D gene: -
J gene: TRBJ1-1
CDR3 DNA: TGTGCCAGCAGCTTGGTAGCCAGGGCTGAGGTTGAAGCTTTCTTT
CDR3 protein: CASSLVARAEVEAFF

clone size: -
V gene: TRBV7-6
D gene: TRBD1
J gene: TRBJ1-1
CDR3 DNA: TGTGCCAGCAGCTCCCGACAGGGTGACTTCTTT
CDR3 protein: CASSSRQGDFF

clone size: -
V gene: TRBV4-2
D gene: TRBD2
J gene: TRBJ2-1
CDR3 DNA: TGTGCCAGCAGCCAGGGACTAGCGGGGGGGATGCGACACAATGAGCAGTTCTTC
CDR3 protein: CASSQGLAGGMRHNEQFF

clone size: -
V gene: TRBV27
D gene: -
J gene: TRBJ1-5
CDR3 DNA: TGTGCCAGCAGTTTGCGCGGTCAGCCCCAGCATTTT
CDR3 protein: CASSLRGQPQHF

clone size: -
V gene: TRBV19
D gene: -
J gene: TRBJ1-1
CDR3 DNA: TGTGCCAGTAGTATAAGCAGGGACACTGAAGCTTTCTTT
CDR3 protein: CASSISRDTEAFF

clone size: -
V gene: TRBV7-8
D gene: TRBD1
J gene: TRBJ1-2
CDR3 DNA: TGTGCCAGCAGCTTTACCGGGACAGGTGGCTATGGCTACACCTTC
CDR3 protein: CASSFTGTGGYGYTF

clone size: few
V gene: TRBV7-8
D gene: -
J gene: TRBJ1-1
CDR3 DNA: TGTGCCAGCAGCTCCTTGTTCGACACGGCAGCTTTCTTT
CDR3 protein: CASSSLFDTAAFF

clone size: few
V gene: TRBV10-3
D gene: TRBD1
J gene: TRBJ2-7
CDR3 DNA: TGTGCCATCAGGGTGACAGGGGCCTACGAGCAGTACTTC
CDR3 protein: CAIRVTGAYEQYF

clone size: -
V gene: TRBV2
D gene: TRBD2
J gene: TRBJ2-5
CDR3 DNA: TGTGCCAGCAGTGAACTAGCGGTGTCCCGTGGGTCCCAGTACTTC
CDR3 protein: CASSELAVSRGSQYF

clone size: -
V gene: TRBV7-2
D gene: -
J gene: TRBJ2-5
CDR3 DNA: TGTGCCAGCAGCTCGGGGGTCAGCGGTCCAAGGGGAGAGACCCAGTACTTC
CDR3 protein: CASSSGVSGPRGETQYF

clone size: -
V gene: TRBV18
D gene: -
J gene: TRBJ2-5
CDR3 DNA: TGTGCCAGCTCACCGAGCCGGACAGTTCAAGAGACCCAGTACTTC
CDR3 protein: CASSPSRTVQETQYF

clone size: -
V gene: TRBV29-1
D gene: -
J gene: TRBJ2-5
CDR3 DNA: TGCAGCGTTGAAGTCGGAGTTATATCCCAGTACTTC
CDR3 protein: CSVEVGVISQYF

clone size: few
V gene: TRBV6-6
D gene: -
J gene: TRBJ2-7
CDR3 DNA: TGTGCCAGCAGTTACGGCTCCGGGTTGCACGAGCAGTACTTC
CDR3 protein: CASSYGSGLHEQYF

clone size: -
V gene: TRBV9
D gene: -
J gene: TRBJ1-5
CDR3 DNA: TGTGCCAGCAGCGTAGGGGCGGGGGACAATCAGCCCCAGCATTTT
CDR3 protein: CASSVGAGDNQPQHF